This TCR beta chain was captured by sequencing in a study of cytomegalovirus exposure and HLA in healthy donors. Study in general: Early released data comprised around 80 million unique TCRs from HLA-typed donors.

Trimming took 4 bases from V and 1 from J; bases not matched to a gene: 4. The CDR3 has 14 residues. The germline V gene encodes CDR1 SGHRS and CDR2 YFSETQ. The PCR used 60 Vbeta and 13 Jbeta primers. Original analysis: Counted up in a later analysis, unique TCR beta chains came to some 72 million, with 9.5 million to 13 million shared. Data came from immunoSEQ multiplex PCR; TCRdb stores just in-frame clones and leaves some out. Clone size and the V and J calls come from that table; the DNA yielded D and trimming. The sample contains more than 95,000 clones, 75% to 85% of which appear only once. The chain recombines TRBV5-1 with TRBJ2-5, with 7 bases identical to TRBD2. The specimen was PBMCs. The TCR comes from a woman in her late teens or twenties in good health and CMV-seropositive. The CDR3 loop reads CASSSGVTQETQYF. The CDR3 nucleotides read TGCGCCAGCAGCAGCGGGGTCACCCAAGAGACCCAGTACTTC.